Listed below are T cell receptor beta chains from one sample, sequenced in a study of long-term antiretroviral therapy in people with HIV. Clones were sequenced by immunoSEQ multiplex PCR, and TCRdb holds only the in-frame ones, with some missing. The data hold 20,000 to 25,000 clones, with roughly 87% observed a single time. The sample here was unsorted PBMCs, taken 0.4 years after starting antiretroviral therapy. The receptors come from a man between 50 and 59 years old with HIV. Each CDR3 is given with its conserved first and last residue. The D gene is left open where the match is weak. Only part of the rows carry a size: once, few, many, or a class if the clone is expanded.

abundance: -
v_gene: TRBV7-9
j_gene: TRBJ1-1
d_gene: -
CDR3nt: TGTGCCAGCAGCTCTGGTGGCACTGAAGCTTTCTTT
CDR3aa: CASSSGGTEAFF

abundance: -
v_gene: TRBV2
j_gene: TRBJ1-5
d_gene: TRBD1
CDR3nt: TGTGCCAGCAGCGGCACAGGGGGCTCGGGTCAGCCCCAGCATTTT
CDR3aa: CASSGTGGSGQPQHF

abundance: once
v_gene: TRBV18
j_gene: TRBJ1-1
d_gene: -
CDR3nt: TGTGCCAGCTCACCACCGTCGGGGTATGAAGCTTTCTTT
CDR3aa: CASSPPSGYEAFF

abundance: -
v_gene: TRBV2
j_gene: TRBJ1-1
d_gene: TRBD1
CDR3nt: TGTGCCAGCAGCCTCGGACAGGCTGTAGCTTTCTTT
CDR3aa: CASSLGQAVAFF

abundance: -
v_gene: TRBV30
j_gene: TRBJ2-6
d_gene: -
CDR3nt: TGTGCCTGGAGTCAGACCCGGGCCAACGTCCTGACTTTC
CDR3aa: CAWSQTRANVLTF

abundance: -
v_gene: TRBV5-6
j_gene: TRBJ2-5
d_gene: -
CDR3nt: TGTGCCAGCAGCTTGGTCCCGGGGAACAGGGAGACCCAGTACTTC
CDR3aa: CASSLVPGNRETQYF

abundance: -
v_gene: TRBV30
j_gene: TRBJ2-1
d_gene: TRBD2
CDR3nt: TGTGCCTGGGCCTCCCGGGGGGGTAGGTGGGAGCAGTTCTTC
CDR3aa: CAWASRGGRWEQFF

abundance: -
v_gene: TRBV5-5
j_gene: TRBJ1-1
d_gene: -
CDR3nt: TGTGCCAGCAGCTCCCCCTGGGGTGGCACTGAAGCTTTCTTT
CDR3aa: CASSSPWGGTEAFF

abundance: -
v_gene: TRBV30
j_gene: TRBJ1-4
d_gene: TRBD1
CDR3nt: TGTGCCTGTGACAGGGAGGTAGAAAAACTGTTTTTT
CDR3aa: CACDREVEKLFF

abundance: -
v_gene: TRBV7-6
j_gene: TRBJ1-1
d_gene: -
CDR3nt: TGTGCCAGCAGCTTATCCGAGGGGTACACTGAAGCTTTCTTT
CDR3aa: CASSLSEGYTEAFF

abundance: -
v_gene: TRBV28
j_gene: TRBJ2-1
d_gene: TRBD1
CDR3nt: TGTGCCAGCAGGGGGACAGGGGGCAAAAATGAGCAGTTCTTC
CDR3aa: CASRGTGGKNEQFF

abundance: -
v_gene: TRBV19
j_gene: TRBJ1-6
d_gene: -
CDR3nt: TGTGCCAGTAGAGACGGGAGCTCCTATAATTCACCCCTCCACTTT
CDR3aa: CASRDGSSYNSPLHF

abundance: -
v_gene: TRBV28
j_gene: TRBJ1-6
d_gene: -
CDR3nt: TGTGCCAGCAGTTTACCGGGGACCGGCAATAATTCACCCCTCCACTTT
CDR3aa: CASSLPGTGNNSPLHF

abundance: -
v_gene: TRBV19
j_gene: TRBJ1-1
d_gene: -
CDR3nt: TGTGCCAGTAGTATTTTAAACAGGGTCCCGAACACTGAAGCTTTCTTT
CDR3aa: CASSILNRVPNTEAFF

abundance: -
v_gene: TRBV28
j_gene: TRBJ2-7
d_gene: TRBD1
CDR3nt: TGTGCCAGCAGTTCCCCGGGACAGATAATTTACGAGCAGTACTTC
CDR3aa: CASSSPGQIIYEQYF

abundance: -
v_gene: TRBV2
j_gene: TRBJ1-2
d_gene: -
CDR3nt: TGTGCCAGCAGTTCAGGGTATGGCTACACCTTC
CDR3aa: CASSSGYGYTF

abundance: -
v_gene: TRBV18
j_gene: TRBJ1-2
d_gene: -
CDR3nt: TGTGCCAGCTCACAGGCTGGCAGAGAAAACTATGGCTACACCTTC
CDR3aa: CASSQAGRENYGYTF

abundance: once
v_gene: TRBV7-2
j_gene: TRBJ1-1
d_gene: -
CDR3nt: TGTGCCAGCAGCTTCCAGGAAGCCACTGAAGCTTTCTTT
CDR3aa: CASSFQEATEAFF

abundance: -
v_gene: TRBV5-6
j_gene: TRBJ1-1
d_gene: -
CDR3nt: TGTGCCAGCAGCCAAAGTACCGGGACCCACACTGAAGCTTTCTTT
CDR3aa: CASSQSTGTHTEAFF

abundance: -
v_gene: TRBV7-3
j_gene: TRBJ2-3
d_gene: TRBD2
CDR3nt: TGTGCCAGCAGCTCTAGCGGGGTACTCACAGATACGCAGTATTTT
CDR3aa: CASSSSGVLTDTQYF

abundance: medium-sized
v_gene: TRBV10-2
j_gene: TRBJ1-2
d_gene: -
CDR3nt: TGCGCCAGCAGCCCCCGAGGGGGGGGCTACACCTTC
CDR3aa: CASSPRGGGYTF

abundance: -
v_gene: TRBV7-8
j_gene: TRBJ1-1
d_gene: -
CDR3nt: TGTGCCAGCAGCTTAGTAGGGGGATACACTGAAGCTTTCTTT
CDR3aa: CASSLVGGYTEAFF

abundance: -
v_gene: TRBV11-3
j_gene: TRBJ2-5
d_gene: TRBD1
CDR3nt: TGTGCCAGCAGCCGGGGACAGAAAGAGACCCAGTACTTC
CDR3aa: CASSRGQKETQYF

abundance: few
v_gene: TRBV5-4
j_gene: TRBJ2-7
d_gene: TRBD1
CDR3nt: TGTGCCAGCAGCTTGAGACAGGGGGCTTACGAGCAGTACTTC
CDR3aa: CASSLRQGAYEQYF

abundance: -
v_gene: TRBV28
j_gene: TRBJ1-2
d_gene: -
CDR3nt: TGTGCCAGCAGGGGGGGGGCACTATCTAACTATGGCTACACCTTC
CDR3aa: CASRGGALSNYGYTF

abundance: -
v_gene: TRBV9
j_gene: TRBJ2-6
d_gene: -
CDR3nt: TGTGCCAGCAGCCTCGAAGACAGACTTTTTTCTGGGGCCAACGTCCTGACTTTC
CDR3aa: CASSLEDRLFSGANVLTF

abundance: few
v_gene: TRBV5-1
j_gene: TRBJ2-7
d_gene: -
CDR3nt: TGCGCCAGCAGCTTGGGAGGGTACGAGCAGTACTTC
CDR3aa: CASSLGGYEQYF

abundance: -
v_gene: TRBV29-1
j_gene: TRBJ2-5
d_gene: -
CDR3nt: TGCAGCGTGACTAGTCCCCCGGGGGAGACCCAGTACTTC
CDR3aa: CSVTSPPGETQYF

abundance: -
v_gene: TRBV7-6
j_gene: TRBJ2-5
d_gene: -
CDR3nt: TGTGCCAGCAGCACCCCCGTAATGTCGAAGACCCAGTACTTC
CDR3aa: CASSTPVMSKTQYF

abundance: -
v_gene: TRBV4-2
j_gene: TRBJ2-1
d_gene: -
CDR3nt: TGTGCCAGCAGCCAAGATTTGATAACGGGGACCTTTTACAATGAGCAGTTCTTC
CDR3aa: CASSQDLITGTFYNEQFF

abundance: few
v_gene: TRBV6-5
j_gene: TRBJ1-4
d_gene: -
CDR3nt: TGTGCCAGCAGGGCTACAACTAATGAAAAACTGTTTTTT
CDR3aa: CASRATTNEKLFF

abundance: -
v_gene: TRBV5-4
j_gene: TRBJ1-2
d_gene: -
CDR3nt: TGTGCCAGCAGCTTGAACGGGGGTTCGGGCTACACCTTC
CDR3aa: CASSLNGGSGYTF

abundance: -
v_gene: TRBV6-6
j_gene: TRBJ1-1
d_gene: -
CDR3nt: TGTGCCAGCATTCTAAAAGGGACATCCGAAGCTTTCTTT
CDR3aa: CASILKGTSEAFF

abundance: -
v_gene: TRBV28
j_gene: TRBJ2-2
d_gene: -
CDR3nt: TGTGCCAGCAGGCGGACTCAGGGTACCGGGGAGCTGTTTTTT
CDR3aa: CASRRTQGTGELFF

abundance: -
v_gene: TRBV18
j_gene: TRBJ2-2
d_gene: -
CDR3nt: TGTGCCAGCTCATCGACCACCGGGGAGCTGTTTTTT
CDR3aa: CASSSTTGELFF

abundance: -
v_gene: TRBV20-1
j_gene: TRBJ1-2
d_gene: -
CDR3nt: TGCAGTGCGTTTGACTATGGCTACACCTTC
CDR3aa: CSAFDYGYTF

abundance: -
v_gene: TRBV29-1
j_gene: TRBJ2-5
d_gene: TRBD1
CDR3nt: TGCAGCGCTGTGACAGGGGCAAAAGAGACCCAGTACTTC
CDR3aa: CSAVTGAKETQYF

abundance: -
v_gene: TRBV6-4
j_gene: TRBJ1-5
d_gene: TRBD1
CDR3nt: TGTGCCAGCAGTGACTGGACAGGGACTAGCAATCAGCCCCAGCATTTT
CDR3aa: CASSDWTGTSNQPQHF

abundance: -
v_gene: TRBV5-4
j_gene: TRBJ1-1
d_gene: TRBD1
CDR3nt: TGTGCCAGCAGCCCCGACGGTACAGGGGCGAACACTGAAGCTTTCTTT
CDR3aa: CASSPDGTGANTEAFF

abundance: -
v_gene: TRBV6-5
j_gene: TRBJ2-2
d_gene: -
CDR3nt: TGTGCCAGCAGTTACAGGGTAGGGGCCGGGGAGCTGTTTTTT
CDR3aa: CASSYRVGAGELFF

abundance: few
v_gene: TRBV5-4
j_gene: TRBJ1-2
d_gene: -
CDR3nt: TGTGCCAGCAGCTTGGGACACCTCTACACCTTC
CDR3aa: CASSLGHLYTF

abundance: -
v_gene: TRBV29-1
j_gene: TRBJ2-1
d_gene: -
CDR3nt: TGCAGCGTTGAAGACACGGGGTCGATCTACAATGAGCAGTTCTTC
CDR3aa: CSVEDTGSIYNEQFF

abundance: -
v_gene: TRBV19
j_gene: TRBJ1-4
d_gene: -
CDR3nt: TGTGCCAGTAGTAGTCAGCGAAATGAAAAACTGTTTTTT
CDR3aa: CASSSQRNEKLFF

abundance: few
v_gene: TRBV28
j_gene: TRBJ2-7
d_gene: -
CDR3nt: TGTGCCAGCAGTTTCCGACAGGACGTCGAGCAGTACTTC
CDR3aa: CASSFRQDVEQYF

abundance: -
v_gene: TRBV7-9
j_gene: TRBJ2-5
d_gene: -
CDR3nt: TGTGCCAGCAGCTCTAGAGAGACCCAGTACTTC
CDR3aa: CASSSRETQYF

abundance: few
v_gene: TRBV7-9
j_gene: TRBJ1-1
d_gene: TRBD1
CDR3nt: TGTGCCAGCAGAGGGGGACAGGGGGCGAGGGCTTTCTTT
CDR3aa: CASRGGQGARAFF

abundance: -
v_gene: TRBV11-1
j_gene: TRBJ2-2
d_gene: TRBD2
CDR3nt: TGTGCCAGCAGCTTAGCCGGAGAAGGGACTATTGAAACCGGGGAGCTGTTTTTT
CDR3aa: CASSLAGEGTIETGELFF

abundance: -
v_gene: TRBV5-1
j_gene: TRBJ1-2
d_gene: -
CDR3nt: TGCGCCAGCAGCTTAGACACCTGGGACTATGGCTACACCTTC
CDR3aa: CASSLDTWDYGYTF

abundance: -
v_gene: TRBV10-3
j_gene: TRBJ1-2
d_gene: TRBD1
CDR3nt: TGTGCCATCACCGGGACAGGGGTCGGCTACACCTTC
CDR3aa: CAITGTGVGYTF

abundance: -
v_gene: TRBV6-1
j_gene: TRBJ1-6
d_gene: -
CDR3nt: TGTGCCAGCAGTGTTAATAGTCTTCCAGGGTCACCCCTCCACTTT
CDR3aa: CASSVNSLPGSPLHF

abundance: -
v_gene: TRBV11-3
j_gene: TRBJ2-5
d_gene: -
CDR3nt: TGTGCCAGCAGCAACCGTGAAGAGACCCAGTACTTC
CDR3aa: CASSNREETQYF

abundance: -
v_gene: TRBV11-2
j_gene: TRBJ2-7
d_gene: -
CDR3nt: TGTGCCAGCAGCCCTAGTGTCAGGGGACCATCCTACGAGCAGTACTTC
CDR3aa: CASSPSVRGPSYEQYF

abundance: -
v_gene: TRBV7-6
j_gene: TRBJ1-5
d_gene: -
CDR3nt: TGTGCCAGCAGCCCTAACCCGGGGAGCAATCAGCCCCAGCATTTT
CDR3aa: CASSPNPGSNQPQHF

abundance: -
v_gene: TRBV9
j_gene: TRBJ2-1
d_gene: TRBD2
CDR3nt: TGTGCCAGCAGCCGAGGGCCTAGCGGGGGGGCCAGGGAGCAGTTCTTC
CDR3aa: CASSRGPSGGAREQFF

abundance: -
v_gene: TRBV7-3
j_gene: TRBJ1-5
d_gene: -
CDR3nt: TGTGCCAGCAGCTTAACCGCGGGCCAGCCCCAGCATTTT
CDR3aa: CASSLTAGQPQHF

abundance: -
v_gene: TRBV14
j_gene: TRBJ1-1
d_gene: -
CDR3nt: TGTGCCAGCAGCCAGGATCTTTACACTGAAGCTTTCTTT
CDR3aa: CASSQDLYTEAFF

abundance: few
v_gene: TRBV2
j_gene: TRBJ1-3
d_gene: -
CDR3nt: TGTGCCAGCAGTGACGGGACTCTGACAGGAAACACCATATATTTT
CDR3aa: CASSDGTLTGNTIYF